This record concerns one T cell receptor beta chain sequence. This clone's antigen is unknown. One base away there is no much larger clone; base qualities are not given. The source of the sample is a study of cytotoxic CD8 clonotypes in ibrutinib-treated CLL (dated by TCRdb to the early 2020s). With respect to the entire study: The cohort was composed of about 10 relapsed/refractory and roughly 16 treatment-naive patients; IGHV unmutated status was identified in approximately 18 patients. Response samples were obtained after a median of approximately 12 months of treatment, with a range of about 6 to 36 months. On average, each sample had about 250,000 productive templates and more than 85,000 productive rearrangements. Cryopreserved peripheral blood mononuclear cells were collected before treatment, at response, and at either disease progression or sustained remission. Patients were still on ibrutinib when every remission and progressive disease sample was collected. Responses were partial in 24 patients and complete in 2; after median approximately 5.5 years follow-up, roughly 15 stayed in remission and some twelve progressed. Longitudinal samples were obtainable from about 30% of the 86 participants in the trial.

The goal of deep resolution MiSeq sequencing was a depth between 1 in 1 million and 1 in 200,000 T cells, and coverage averaged 10x per clonotype. The immunoSEQ hsTCRB Kit was used to generate the TCR beta libraries. The published analysis was carried out like this. Data were analyzed with ImmunoSEQ Data Assistant and ImmunoSEQ Analyzer, with V, D and J genes assigned per IMGT definitions. Clonality, which ranges from 0 to 1, was calculated by subtracting the normalized Shannon entropy of productive rearrangement frequencies from one. Only overrepresented clonotypes making up at least 0.05% of each patient's repertoire were included in the public clonotype analysis. Repertoires from more than ten age-matched healthy donors in immuneACCESS were used as clonality controls. The table comes from immuneACCESS by way of TCRdb, which keeps in-frame sequences with V and J called. Part of the clones is missing from these tables; in studies checked, under half for an unresolved V gene and the rest for unknown reasons. D and trimming come from the DNA, and the V and J calls and clone size come from that table. For this sample the table gives around 150,000 clones, of which approximately 77% were detected only once. The ten largest account for 2% to 2.5% of the sample.

The time point label on this specimen signifies: eleven to twelve months on ibrutinib. For TCR beta library preparation, about 2.2 micrograms of genomic DNA were extracted from the cryopreserved PBMCs. Longitudinal blood samples from CLL patients receiving ibrutinib monotherapy were subjected to high-throughput TCR beta sequencing. Patients were enrolled in a phase 2 open-label single-center ibrutinib monotherapy trial. Study-level results and caveats: Public clonotypes were rare and either shrank or stayed stable during treatment, and the rise in clonality at ibrutinib response reflected expansion of private clonotypes. At baseline, clonality was higher than in age-matched healthy donors and showed a strong correlation with circulating CD8+ T-cell counts. At ibrutinib response clonality went up, during sustained remission it held steady, and at progression it dropped back toward baseline. Lymph node repertoires were not examined, and the timing of sampling was not matched between patients in sustained remission and those whose disease progressed.

The sequence was collected from a human donor with chronic lymphocytic leukemia. The sample consisted of PBMCs, taken after 12 months of ibrutinib treatment.

The CDR3 here reads CASSPAGSSYEQYF. The bases are TGTGCCAGCTCACCGGCAGGCAGCTCCTACGAGCAGTACTTC. The chain links TRBV18 with TRBJ2-7, with the D gene too uncertain to name. The CDR3 contains 14 residues, cysteine and phenylalanine counted. The DNA shown is the 42-base CDR3, in frame from base 1. The germline V gene provides CDR1 KGHSH and CDR2 LQKENI. V lost 3 bases and J lost 0 bases; the stretch between them is 9 bases long.